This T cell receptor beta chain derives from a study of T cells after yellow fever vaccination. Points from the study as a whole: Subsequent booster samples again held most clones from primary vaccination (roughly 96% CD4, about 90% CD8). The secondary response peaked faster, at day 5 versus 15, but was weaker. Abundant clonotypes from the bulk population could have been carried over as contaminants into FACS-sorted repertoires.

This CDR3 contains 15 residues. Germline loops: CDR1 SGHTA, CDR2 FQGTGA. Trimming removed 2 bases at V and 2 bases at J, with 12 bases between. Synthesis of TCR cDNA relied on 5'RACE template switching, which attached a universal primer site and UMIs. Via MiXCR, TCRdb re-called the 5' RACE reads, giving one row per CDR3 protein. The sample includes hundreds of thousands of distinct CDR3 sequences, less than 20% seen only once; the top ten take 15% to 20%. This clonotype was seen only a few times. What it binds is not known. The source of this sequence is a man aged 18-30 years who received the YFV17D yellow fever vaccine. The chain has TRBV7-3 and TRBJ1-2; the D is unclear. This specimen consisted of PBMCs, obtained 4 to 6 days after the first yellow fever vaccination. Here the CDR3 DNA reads TGTGCCAGCAGCTTAGGCCCTGCACAGAACTATGGCTACACCTTC. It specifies CASSLGPAQNYGYTF.